This TCR beta chain was captured in a study of cytomegalovirus exposure and HLA in healthy donors. The wider study: Among the roughly 430 genotyped donors, 70% to 90% were placed in the Caucasian-associated ancestry cluster. Findings and caveats of the study: HLA-A and HLA-B allele assignments for most subjects were reportedly predicted accurately using TCR beta sequences. Rare TCR sequences predominated, though certain public TCRs were found in many donors. An analysis that came later showed most CMV-associated TCR beta chains appearing HLA-restricted.

V was pared by 0 bases and J by 4 bases, with 7 bases of the junction left unmatched. Germline CDR1 SGHRS, CDR2 YFSETQ. This CDR3 contains 18 residues. PCR amplification relied on 60 Vbeta primers (plus 13 Jbeta primers). Method: immunoSEQ multiplex PCR; TCRdb's copy keeps in-frame clones and lacks some. This repertoire shows approximately 110,000 clones, roughly 77% found once; its top ten account for 1.1%. As regards this clone: What it recognizes is unknown.

The chain uses TRBV5-1 and TRBJ1-6; TRBD1 agrees at 10 bases. This clonotype originated in a woman aged 25-40 years in good health and CMV-seronegative. The sequenced sample consisted of PBMCs. CDR3 sequence: CASSLAGTGATYNSPLHF. CDR3 bases: TGCGCCAGCAGCTTGGCCGGGACAGGGGCAACTTATAATTCACCCCTCCACTTT.